This TCR beta chain was sequenced during a study of monozygotic twins with inflammatory bowel disease. TCRdb re-called the 5' RACE reads and shows each CDR3 protein once, DNA omitted. The table lists 110,000 or so distinct CDR3 sequences, with around 12% in the top ten. The germline gives CDR1 MGHDK, CDR2 SYGVNS. This CDR3 is 15 amino acids long. Sequenced: blood. The receptor's source is a human donor with ulcerative colitis or Crohn's disease, or a healthy co-twin of an affected twin (not recorded which). The chain joins TRBV25-1 to TRBJ2-5. The CDR3 reads CASSEWAGAQETQYF. The entire variable domain, with the rest obtained from reference TRBV25-1 and TRBJ2-5, is as follows: EADIYQTPRYLVIGTGKKITLECSQTMGHDKMYWYQQDPGMELHLIHYSYGVNSTEKGDLSSESTVSRIRTEHFPLTLESARPSHTSQYLCASSEWAGAQETQYFGPGTRLLVL.